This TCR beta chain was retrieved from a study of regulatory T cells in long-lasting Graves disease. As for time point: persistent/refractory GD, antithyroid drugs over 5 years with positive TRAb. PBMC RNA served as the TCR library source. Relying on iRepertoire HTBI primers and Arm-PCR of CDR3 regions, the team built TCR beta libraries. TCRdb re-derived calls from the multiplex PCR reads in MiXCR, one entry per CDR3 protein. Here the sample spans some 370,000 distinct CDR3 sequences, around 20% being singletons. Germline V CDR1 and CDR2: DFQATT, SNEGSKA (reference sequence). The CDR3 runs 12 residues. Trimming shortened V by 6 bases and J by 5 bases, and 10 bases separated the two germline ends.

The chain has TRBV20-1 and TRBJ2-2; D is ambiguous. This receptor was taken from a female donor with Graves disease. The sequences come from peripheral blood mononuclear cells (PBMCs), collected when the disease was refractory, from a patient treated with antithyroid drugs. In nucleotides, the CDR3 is TGCAGTGCACCGACCGTGACCGGGGAGCTGTTTTTT. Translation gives CSAPTVTGELFF.